This paragraph reports one T cell receptor beta chain. This specimen comes from a study of blood T cell repertoires in COVID-19. In the study overall: Collection of acute and convalescent COVID-19 samples took place in the United States, Italy and Spain. Sources were T cells, B-cell-depleted T cells, or PBMCs; the material itself was cDNA or gDNA.

Germline V gives CDR1 LNHDA, CDR2 SQIVND (reference sequence). The trim removed 7 bases at V and 2 bases at J, leaving 5 bases unmatched. The CDR3 loop spans 15 amino acids. The method was immunoSEQ multiplex PCR; TCRdb's version includes in-frame clones alone and lacks a portion of them. The sample includes roughly 63,000 clones, about 80% of them seen just once. The chain recombines TRBV19 with TRBJ1-4; 9 bases line up with TRBD1. The clonotype originates from a human donor in a cohort sampled during active COVID-19. The sequenced sample consisted of peripheral blood. The CDR3 DNA reads TGTGCCAGTATAGGGACAGGGACGACTAATGAAAAACTGTTTTTT. Its translation: CASIGTGTTNEKLFF. The whole variable domain, remainder taken from reference TRBV19 and TRBJ1-4, is DGGITQSPKYLFRKEGQNVTLSCEQNLNHDAMYWYRQDPGQGLRLIYYSQIVNDFQKGDIAEGYSVSREKKESFPLTVTSAQKNPTAFYLCASIGTGTTNEKLFFGSGTQLSVL.